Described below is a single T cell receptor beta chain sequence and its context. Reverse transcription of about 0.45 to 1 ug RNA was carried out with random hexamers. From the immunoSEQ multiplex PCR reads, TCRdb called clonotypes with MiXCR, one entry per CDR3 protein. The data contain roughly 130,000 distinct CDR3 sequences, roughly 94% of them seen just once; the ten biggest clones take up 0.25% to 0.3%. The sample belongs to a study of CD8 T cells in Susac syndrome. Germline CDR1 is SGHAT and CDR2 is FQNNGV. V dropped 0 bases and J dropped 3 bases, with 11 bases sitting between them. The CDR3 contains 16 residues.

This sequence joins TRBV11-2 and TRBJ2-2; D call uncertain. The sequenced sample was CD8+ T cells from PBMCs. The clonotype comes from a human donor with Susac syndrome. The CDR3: CASSLDRFGDTGELFF. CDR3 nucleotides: TGTGCCAGCAGCTTAGACAGGTTCGGTGACACCGGGGAGCTGTTTTTT.